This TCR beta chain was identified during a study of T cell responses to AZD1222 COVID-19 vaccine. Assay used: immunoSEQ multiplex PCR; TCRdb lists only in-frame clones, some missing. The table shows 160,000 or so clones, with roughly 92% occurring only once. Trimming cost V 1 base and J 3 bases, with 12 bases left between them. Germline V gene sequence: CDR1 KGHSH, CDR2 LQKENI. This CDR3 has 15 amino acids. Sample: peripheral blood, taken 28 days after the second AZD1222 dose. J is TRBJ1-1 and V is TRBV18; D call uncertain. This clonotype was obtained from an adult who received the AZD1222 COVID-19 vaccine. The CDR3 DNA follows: TGTGCCAGCTCACCACTCGGTGTCAGCCACACTGAAGCTTTCTTT. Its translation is CASSPLGVSHTEAFF.